Following are 28 T cell receptor beta chains from one sample sequenced in a study of blood T cell repertoires in COVID-19. Profiled with immunoSEQ multiplex PCR; TCRdb holds only in-frame clones, not every one. The sample lists 200,000 or so clones, 80% to 85% occurring once. The sequenced material came from peripheral blood. Source of these receptors: a woman aged 55-75 years with acute or convalescent COVID-19.

This sequence joins TRBV27 and TRBJ1-2; 9 nucleotides agree with TRBD1. Germline V gives CDR1 MNHEY, CDR2 SMNVEV (reference sequence). V gave up 5 bases and J gave up 7 bases; unmatched junction bases: 11. The CDR3 spans 15 residues. CDR3 sequence: CASSSPGQGRGGYTF. CDR3 bases: TGTGCCAGCAGTAGCCCTGGACAGGGGCGCGGTGGCTACACCTTC.

J is TRBJ1-2 and V is TRBV27; TRBD1 aligns across 9 bases. CDR3 size: 13 residues. Germline trimming cut 6 bases from V and 8 bases from J; bases unmatched to any gene: 7. The germline V gene has CDR1 MNHEY and CDR2 SMNVEV (reference sequence). The DNA of the CDR3 is TGTGCCAGCAGGAGAGGGACAGGGAGCGGCTACACCTTC. It translates to CASRRGTGSGYTF.

This chain links TRBV6-5 with TRBJ2-3; 11 nucleotides align to TRBD2. This CDR3 is 15 amino acids long. Germline V CDR1 and CDR2: MNHEY, SVGAGI. Trimming removed 6 bases from V and 6 bases from J; junction bases left unmatched: 8. CDR3 in amino acids: CASRSLTSGVDTQYF. The CDR3 DNA follows: TGTGCCAGCAGATCACTGACTAGCGGGGTCGATACGCAGTATTTT.

The J gene is TRBJ1-4, the V gene TRBV2, with D possibly TRBD1 on 6 matching bases. Germline CDR1 SNHLY, CDR2 FYNNEI. The CDR3 runs to 13 residues. The V end was cut by 7 bases, the J end by 8 bases, with 14 bases between. The CDR3 loop reads CASNAGGAEKLFF. In nucleotides, the CDR3 is TGTGCCAGCAACGCCGGGGGGGCGGAAAAACTGTTTTTT.

This clone was found once. The rearrangement uses TRBV5-4 and TRBJ2-1; D possibly corresponds to TRBD2 (7 bases). Trimming shortened V by 1 base and J by 3 bases, and 17 bases separated the two germline ends. This CDR3 contains 17 residues. The germline V gene has CDR1 SGHNT and CDR2 YYREEE (reference sequence). CDR3 nucleotide sequence: TGTGCCAGCAGCTTGTTTGGTCGGGGGGCCAGCTACAATGAGCAGTTCTTC. The encoded protein is CASSLFGRGASYNEQFF.

The chain couples TRBV3-1 (or the pseudogene TRBV3-2) to TRBJ2-3; 8 bases map to TRBD1. Germline V gives CDR1 LGHDT, CDR2 YNNKEL (reference sequence). J gave up 4 bases and V 5 bases, and 8 bases lay outside the gene matches. CDR3 size: 15 residues. CDR3 amino acids: CASSAQDRVADTQYF. The CDR3, as DNA: TGTGCCAGCAGCGCCCAGGACAGGGTAGCAGATACGCAGTATTTT.

The V and J genes are TRBV2 and TRBJ1-1; D possibly corresponds to TRBD1 (6 bases). V was trimmed by 6 bases and J by 6 bases, leaving 11 bases between them. This CDR3 has 12 amino acids. In germline, CDR1 is SNHLY, CDR2 FYNNEI. CDR3 nucleotide sequence: TGTGCCAGCAGCCCCAGGGGCGCTGAAGCTTTCTTT. It translates to CASSPRGAEAFF.

This chain links TRBV12-3 or TRBV12-4 with TRBJ1-2, with TRBD1 matching over 9 bases. Unmatched junction bases numbered 2, after V lost 3 bases and J lost 6 bases. The CDR3 extends over 13 amino acids. CDR3 residues: CASSFGTGNGYTF. The DNA of the CDR3 is TGTGCCAGCAGTTTTGGGACAGGGAATGGCTACACCTTC.

The rearrangement uses TRBV10-1 and TRBJ2-3; 11 bases match TRBD1. Germline loops: CDR1 WNHNN, CDR2 SYGVQD (reference sequence). Trimming cost V 7 bases and J 2 bases; bases outside gene matches: 8. This CDR3 is built from 16 residues. DNA for the CDR3: TGCGCCAGCACCCGGGACAGGGGGTTCGACACAGATACGCAGTATTTT. Protein: CASTRDRGFDTDTQYF.

The chain combines TRBV5-1 with TRBJ1-1, with 9 bases lining up with TRBD1. The CDR3 has 16 residues. V gave up 1 base and J gave up 7 bases; unmatched junction bases: 11. CDR1 SGHRS and CDR2 YFSETQ come from the germline V gene. The CDR3 sequence: CASSLIWTGAGIEAFF. The CDR3 DNA is TGCGCCAGCAGCTTGATTTGGACAGGGGCAGGGATTGAAGCTTTCTTT. Drawing the rest from reference TRBV5-1 and TRBJ1-1, the complete variable domain is KAGVTQTPRYLIKTRGQQVTLSCSPISGHRSVSWYQQTPGQGLQFLFEYFSETQRNKGNFPGRFSGRQFSNSRSEMNVSTLELGDSALYLCASSLIWTGAGIEAFFGQGTRLTVV.

The chain is built from TRBV30 and TRBJ2-4; 8 positions agree with TRBD1. Germline V lookup: CDR1 GTSNPN, CDR2 SVGIG (reference sequence). With 5 bases clipped from V and 9 bases from J, the junction kept 18 bases outside the gene matches. CDR3 size: 16 residues. The CDR3 DNA sequence: TGTGCCTGGGGCCCGACTGGGACAGGCCGTGGGGGCATTCAGTACTTC. Translated, it gives CAWGPTGTGRGGIQYF.

The V gene is TRBV9, the J gene TRBJ2-1; tentative D call: TRBD2 (5 bases). Looked up from germline, CDR1 is SGDLS and CDR2 is YYNGEE. This CDR3 has 16 amino acids. Deletions cut 0 bases from V and 1 base from J, with 11 bases between. CDR3 amino acids: CASSVDLAGSYNEQFF. In DNA, the CDR3 is TGTGCCAGCAGCGTAGACCTAGCTGGTTCCTACAATGAGCAGTTCTTC.

A few counts support this clone. This chain joins TRBV5-4 and TRBJ1-2; a weak D match, TRBD1 (6 bases). The CDR3 loop spans 14 amino acids. V was cut by 5 bases and J by 0 bases, with 11 bases left in between. Looked up from germline, CDR1 is SGHNT and CDR2 is YYREEE (reference sequence). The chain's CDR3 is CASREGGSNYGYTF. CDR3 nucleotides: TGTGCCAGCAGGGAAGGGGGATCTAACTATGGCTACACCTTC. Supplemented by reference TRBV5-4 and TRBJ1-2, the full variable domain reads ETGVTQSPTHLIKTRGQQVTLRCSSQSGHNTVSWYQQALGQGPQFIFQYYREEENGRGNFPPRFSGLQFPNYSSELNVNALELDDSALYLCASREGGSNYGYTFGSGTRLTVV.

The chain is built from TRBV28 and TRBJ1-2; a weak D match, TRBD1 (6 bases). Germline CDR1 MDHEN, CDR2 SYDVKM. The CDR3 sequence is 14 residues long. The ends were cut back, 4 bases at V and 5 bases at J, with 14 bases in the middle. DNA of the CDR3: TGTGCCAGCAGTTCCTTCCCCGACAGGTATGGCTACACCTTC. Its translation is CASSSFPDRYGYTF.

The chain carries TRBV2 and TRBJ2-3, with D possibly being TRBD2 (7 bases). The CDR3 contains 11 residues. V was pared by 7 bases and J by 10 bases, with 12 bases between. Germline V CDR1 and CDR2: SNHLY, FYNNEI. The DNA for the CDR3 is TGTGCCAGCAACAGGGAGGGAGCGCAGTATTTT. It encodes CASNREGAQYF.

The chain uses TRBV30 and TRBJ1-1; TRBD1 matches 7 bases. V lost 2 bases to trimming and J lost 1 base; unmatched junction nucleotides: 13. The CDR3 runs 17 residues. Germline V gene sequence: CDR1 GTSNPN, CDR2 SVGIG (reference sequence). As DNA, the CDR3 is TGTGCCTGGAGTCTCAGTAGACCGGGACAGAGGAACACTGAAGCTTTCTTT. As protein: CAWSLSRPGQRNTEAFF.

The rearrangement uses TRBV29-1 and TRBJ2-2; unclear D gene. The CDR3 extends over 15 amino acids. The germline gives CDR1 SQVTM, CDR2 ANQGSEA. V was cut by 0 bases and J by 1 base, with 9 bases left in between. CDR3 DNA sequence: TGCAGCGTTGAAGATCGGTACGGGAACACCGGGGAGCTGTTTTTT. As protein: CSVEDRYGNTGELFF.

A word on this clone: Within the sample, other DNA sequences also encode this same CDR3. This rearrangement joins TRBV3-1 (or the pseudogene TRBV3-2) to TRBJ2-4; 7 nucleotides line up with TRBD1. J gave up 6 bases and V 3 bases, and 2 bases lay outside the gene matches. The CDR3 extends over 13 amino acids. Germline CDR1 is LGHDT and CDR2 is YNNKEL (reference sequence). The CDR3 reads CASSHRQGNIQYF. The CDR3 DNA reads TGTGCCAGCAGCCACCGACAGGGAAACATTCAGTACTTC.

The chain joins TRBV4-1 to TRBJ1-1; D remains unclear. This CDR3 spans 13 amino acids. Germline values: CDR1 MGHRA, CDR2 YSYEKL. Between the trimmed V and J ends, which lost 1 base and 5 bases, there was a span of 8 bases. The CDR3: CASSQAAGTEAFF. For the CDR3, the DNA is TGCGCCAGCAGCCAAGCGGCGGGGACTGAAGCTTTCTTT.

V and J are TRBV3-1 (or the pseudogene TRBV3-2) and TRBJ1-5; D unresolved. CDR3 size: 15 residues. V gave up 2 bases and J gave up 3 bases, with 11 bases separating them. From germline, CDR1 is LGHDT and CDR2 YNNKEL (reference sequence). The CDR3 is CASSQSSQANQPQHF. The CDR3 DNA reads TGTGCCAGCAGCCAAAGTAGTCAGGCCAATCAGCCCCAGCATTTT.

V usage is TRBV7-2 and J usage is TRBJ1-3; 8 nucleotides match TRBD1. This CDR3 is built from 15 residues. Germline-derived CDR1 and CDR2 are SGHTA and FQGNSA. Germline trimming cut 5 bases from V and 2 bases from J; bases unmatched to any gene: 5. The CDR3 bases are TGTGCCAGCAGCCTGGACAGGGCTACTGGAAACACCATATATTTT. This sequence encodes CASSLDRATGNTIYF. The whole variable domain, filled in from reference TRBV7-2 and TRBJ1-3, reads GAGVSQSPSNKVTEKGKDVELRCDPISGHTALYWYRQSLGQGLEFLIYFQGNSAPDKSGLPSDRFSAERTGGSVSTLTIQRTQQEDSAVYLCASSLDRATGNTIYFGEGSWLTVV.

Points on this clone: The junction does not match germline at one end; this may be a read error. The chain combines TRBV3-1 (or the pseudogene TRBV3-2) with TRBJ2-7, with D perhaps TRBD1 (5 bases). The CDR3 length is 15 residues. Germline V gene data show CDR1 as LGHDT and CDR2 as YNNKEL (reference sequence). The CDR3 sequence is CASSQDVRASSEQYF. As DNA, the CDR3 is TGTGCCAGCAGCCAAGATGTCAGGGCCTCCTCCGAGCAGTACTTC.

V is TRBV28 and J is TRBJ2-7, with no clear D. Germline V CDR1 and CDR2: MDHEN, SYDVKM. Between the trimmed V and J ends, which lost 5 bases and 3 bases, there was a span of 5 bases. The CDR3 has 11 residues. CDR3 bases: TGTGCCAGCAGTCCCCGCTACGAGCAGTACTTC. Its protein is CASSPRYEQYF.

The J gene is TRBJ1-2, the V gene TRBV6-5; D uncertain. V lost 7 bases and J lost 11, with 17 bases in between. Germline values: CDR1 MNHEY, CDR2 SVGAGI. The CDR3 has 12 amino acids. The CDR3 protein is CASNVAGMDYTF. The CDR3 DNA sequence: TGTGCCAGCAATGTTGCAGGTATGGATTACACCTTC.

The V and J genes are TRBV7-9 and TRBJ1-3; D is uncertain. Germline-derived CDR1 and CDR2 are SEHNR and FQNEAQ (reference sequence). Trimming shortened V by 4 bases and J by 4 bases, and 5 bases separated the two germline ends. CDR3 size: 12 residues. The CDR3 protein is CASSYYGNTIYF. The CDR3 DNA sequence: TGTGCCAGCAGCTACTACGGAAACACCATATATTTT.

V gene TRBV28 combines with J gene TRBJ1-3; no firm D call. Trimming stripped 3 bases from V and 0 bases from J, with 9 bases between. The CDR3 has 15 amino acids. Germline CDR1 MDHEN, CDR2 SYDVKM. The CDR3 region has the DNA TGTGCCAGCAGTTTTGTACAGAACTCTGGAAACACCATATATTTT. It encodes CASSFVQNSGNTIYF.

The J gene is TRBJ2-5, the V gene TRBV29-1; TRBD2 matches 13 bases. V lost 2 bases, J lost 5 bases, and 11 bases stayed unmatched. The CDR3 has 17 amino acids. CDR1 is SQVTM, CDR2 ANQGSEA, per germline. The CDR3 loop reads CSVETTSGGALFETQYF. The CDR3 DNA reads TGCAGCGTTGAAACCACTAGCGGGGGGGCCCTCTTCGAGACCCAGTACTTC. Drawing the rest from reference TRBV29-1 and TRBJ2-5, the complete variable domain is SAVISQKPSRDICQRGTSLTIQCQVDSQVTMMFWYRQQPGQSLTLIATANQGSEATYESGFVIDKFPISRPNLTFSTLTVSNMSPEDSSIYLCSVETTSGGALFETQYFGPGTRLLVL.

This chain uses TRBV27 with TRBJ1-4; D might be TRBD1 (6 bases). The CDR3 consists of 19 residues. Deletions cut 6 bases from V and 6 bases from J, with 29 bases between. Per germline, CDR1 MNHEY and CDR2 SMNVEV (reference sequence). CDR3 region: CASRDKHRAFNILDEKLFF. Written as DNA, the CDR3 is TGTGCCAGCAGGGATAAACACAGGGCTTTTAATATTTTGGATGAAAAACTGTTTTTT.